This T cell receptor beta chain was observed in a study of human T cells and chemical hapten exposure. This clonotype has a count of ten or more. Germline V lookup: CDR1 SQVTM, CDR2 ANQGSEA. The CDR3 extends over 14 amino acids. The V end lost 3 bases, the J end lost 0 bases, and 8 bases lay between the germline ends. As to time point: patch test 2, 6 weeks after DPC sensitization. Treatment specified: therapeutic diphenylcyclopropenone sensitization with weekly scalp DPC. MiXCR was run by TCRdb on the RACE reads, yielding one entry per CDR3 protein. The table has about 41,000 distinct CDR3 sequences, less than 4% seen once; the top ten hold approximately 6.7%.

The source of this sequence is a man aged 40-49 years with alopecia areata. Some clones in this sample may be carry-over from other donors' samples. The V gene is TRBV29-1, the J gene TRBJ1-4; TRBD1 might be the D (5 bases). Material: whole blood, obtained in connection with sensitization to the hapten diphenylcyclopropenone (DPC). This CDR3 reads CSVEGGATNEKLFF. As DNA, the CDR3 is TGCAGCGTTGAGGGGGGAGCAACTAATGAAAAACTGTTTTTT.